This T cell receptor beta chain was obtained from a study of naive and memory T cell subsets. Study-level points and caveats: Both skin biopsy types reportedly yielded TCRs, tuberculin sites far more. This RNA-based method may be sensitive to activation-related transcript changes.

A note on this clonotype: Its antigen is as yet unknown.

The SP2 primer and nested alpha and beta constant region primers amplified ligated cDNA in four rounds. TCRdb passed the UMI-ligation and nested PCR reads through MiXCR, listing each CDR3 protein once. The table has some 830 distinct CDR3 sequences, 3.7% seen once; the top ten hold about 19%. A UMI-containing oligonucleotide was joined by 3' ligation to the TCR cDNA template. The CDR3 sequence is 15 residues long. Germline lookup yields CDR1 SGHTA and CDR2 FQGNSA. The junction had 8 bases not matched to a gene; V was cut back by 5 bases and J by 2 bases. The starting material was skin, obtained from a tuberculin skin test site or a saline-injected site (not recorded which). This rearrangement joins TRBV7-2 to TRBJ1-1, with 7 bases lining up with TRBD1. This receptor was obtained from an adult in good health. CDR3 in DNA: TGTGCCAGCAGCCCTGGGACAGCCGGCAACACTGAAGCTTTCTTT. This codes for CASSPGTAGNTEAFF.